Following are 12 T cell receptor beta chains from one sample sequenced in a study of early T cells in non-severe SARS-CoV-2 infection. TCRdb re-called the 5' RACE reads with MiXCR, one entry per CDR3 protein. The top ten hold roughly 2.8% of the sample, which has tens of thousands of distinct CDR3 sequences, under 7% seen once. The material was whole blood, obtained at baseline. These receptors were collected from an adult who was a healthcare worker with PCR-confirmed SARS-CoV-2 infection or an uninfected control (not recorded which).

This clonotype was seen ten or more times. The rearrangement links TRBV5-1 to TRBJ1-2, with D maybe TRBD1 (6 bases). V lost 0 bases and J lost 8, with 11 bases in between. Per the germline V gene, CDR1 is SGHRS and CDR2 is YFSETQ. There are 13 residues in the CDR3. In nucleotides, the CDR3 is TGCGCCAGCAGCTTGGGGCCAGGGGTCGGCTACACCTTC. Protein product: CASSLGPGVGYTF.

This clonotype was seen more than once but under ten times. This chain joins TRBV7-8 and TRBJ2-1, with D tentatively TRBD1 (5 bases). CDR3 size: 15 residues. V lost 5 bases and J lost 0, with 11 bases in between. Looked up from germline, CDR1 is SGHVS and CDR2 is FQNEAQ. CDR3 sequence (DNA): TGTGCCAGCAGCCGACAGCCCAGCTCCTACAATGAGCAGTTCTTC. It yields the protein CASSRQPSSYNEQFF.

In this sample, this clonotype turned up many times. The rearrangement links TRBV9 to TRBJ2-5, with D hard to call. This CDR3 spans 15 amino acids. V was trimmed by 5 bases and J by 3 bases, leaving 17 bases between them. Germline V gene lookup returns CDR1 SGDLS and CDR2 YYNGEE. The DNA of the CDR3 is TGTGCCAGCAGTCGTAGTGTGAGGTCGGAAGAGACCCAGTACTTC. It codes for CASSRSVRSEETQYF.

The J gene is TRBJ1-3, the V gene TRBV21-1; the D segment call TRBD1 is taken from the table without a DNA check. TRBV21-1 is a pseudogene. The CDR3 has 14 amino acids. CDR3 nucleotide sequence: TGTGCCAGCAGCTCCCGGGACAGGGGATACACCATATATTTT. It specifies CASSSRDRGYTIYF.

This clonotype was recorded many times. The V gene is TRBV6-2 or TRBV6-3, the J gene TRBJ1-2, with a weak D call TRBD1 (5 bases). Trimming shortened V by 2 bases and J by 4 bases, and 17 bases separated the two germline ends. The CDR3 extends over 16 amino acids. CDR1 and CDR2 (germline): MNHEY, SVGEGT. This chain's CDR3 is CASSYSRGRMSYGYTF. In DNA, the CDR3 is TGTGCCAGCAGTTACAGCCGGGGACGGATGAGCTATGGCTACACCTTC.

This clonotype has a count of ten or more. CDR3 DNA sequence: TGCGCCAGCAGTCAATCCCTGGACAGGCCCAAACAGCCCCAGCATTTT. Its protein product is CASSQSLDRPKQPQHF. The chain links TRBV23-1 to TRBJ1-5; 7 nucleotides align to TRBD1. TRBV23-1 counts as an open reading frame of uncertain function. The length of the CDR3 is 16 residues. Trimming took 0 bases from V and 7 from J; bases not matched to a gene: 9.

This clonotype was recorded many times. V and J are TRBV20-1 and TRBJ2-2, with a weak D call TRBD2 (6 bases). This CDR3 contains 15 residues. Germline V CDR1 and CDR2: DFQATT, SNEGSKA (reference sequence). V lost 5 bases, J lost 0 bases, and 13 bases lay in between. In nucleotides, the CDR3 is TGCAGTGCTCGGGACTTAGAACCGAACACCGGGGAGCTGTTTTTT. It is translated as CSARDLEPNTGELFF.

This clonotype has at least ten counts. The genes are TRBV5-4 and TRBJ1-3; 7 nucleotides align to TRBD1. V shed 4 bases, J shed 0 bases, and the junction held 7 bases outside the gene matches. Germline CDR1 reads SGHNT; CDR2 reads YYREEE (reference sequence). The CDR3 extends over 16 amino acids. CDR3 protein: CASSPGGLSSGNTIYF. The DNA of the CDR3 is TGTGCCAGCAGCCCAGGGGGTCTGAGCTCTGGAAACACCATATATTTT.

About this clonotype itself: This could be a read error, since a much larger clone is one nucleotide away. The V gene is TRBV28, the J gene TRBJ1-1; D ambiguous. The CDR3 runs 11 residues. The germline CDR1 and CDR2 sequences are MDHEN and SYDVKM. CDR3 amino acids: CGSLYGTEAFF. CDR3 nucleotides: TGTGGCAGCCTGTATGGCACTGAAGCTTTCTTT.

This clonotype has at least ten counts. This sequence joins TRBV6-1 and TRBJ1-2; the D is unclear. The length of the CDR3 is 13 residues. Deletions cut 6 bases from V and 4 bases from J, with 12 bases between. In germline, CDR1 is MNHNS, CDR2 SASEGT. CDR3: CASRRWQFYGYTF. The CDR3 nucleotides read TGTGCCAGCAGGCGGTGGCAGTTCTATGGCTACACCTTC.

There are many counts of this clonotype. This chain connects TRBV28 to TRBJ2-7; D is unresolved. CDR1 is MDHEN and CDR2 is SYDVKM in the germline V gene. V was pared by 6 bases and J by 6 bases, with 24 bases between. CDR3 length equals 16 residues. The CDR3 here is CASSAPGTPPYPEQYF. CDR3 nucleotides: TGTGCCAGCAGCGCCCCGGGTACCCCACCCTACCCCGAGCAGTACTTC. The full variable domain, rest sourced from reference TRBV28 and TRBJ2-7, is DVKVTQSSRYLVKRTGEKVFLECVQDMDHENMFWYRQDPGLGLRLIYFSYDVKMKEKGDIPEGYSVSREKKERFSLILESASTNQTSMYLCASSAPGTPPYPEQYFGPGTRLTVT.

This clonotype was counted at least ten times. The chain is built from TRBV9 and TRBJ1-2; 9 bases match TRBD1. The CDR3 loop spans 16 amino acids. V shed 3 bases, J shed 2 bases, and the junction held 8 bases outside the gene matches. From germline, CDR1 is SGDLS and CDR2 YYNGEE. CDR3 residues: CASSATGGGRNYGYTF. In DNA, the CDR3 is TGTGCCAGCAGCGCGACAGGGGGAGGTCGCAACTATGGCTACACCTTC.